These 8 T cell receptor beta chains originate from one sample sequenced in a study of identical twins. TCRdb re-analysed the 5' RACE reads in MiXCR, keeping a single row per CDR3 protein. The sample consists of about 550,000 distinct CDR3 sequences, approximately 20% of them appearing once. This sample also belongs to another study, concerning yellow fever vaccine responses in identical twins.

The sequencing sample was made of CD4+ T cells sorted from blood. These receptor sequences come from a woman aged 18 to 35 in good health.

The chain links TRBV3-1 to TRBJ2-1; 7 bases align to TRBD2. In germline, CDR1 is LGHDT, CDR2 YNNKEL (reference sequence). The J segment lost 2 bases and the V segment lost 3 bases, leaving 4 bases of the junction unmatched. This CDR3 contains 15 residues. The CDR3, as DNA: TGTGCCAGCAGCCATAGGACTAGTGCCTACAATGAGCAGTTCTTC. It codes for CASSHRTSAYNEQFF.

The DNA for the CDR3 is TGCAGTGCTAGACCGGCTAGCGGGGGCAACTCCTACAATGAGCAGTTCTTC. Protein: CSARPASGGNSYNEQFF. The chain carries TRBV20-1 and TRBJ2-1, with 10 nucleotides matching TRBD2. The J segment lost 0 bases and the V segment lost 2 bases, leaving 7 bases of the junction unmatched. This CDR3 is 17 amino acids long. Germline-derived CDR1 and CDR2 are DFQATT and SNEGSKA (reference sequence).

The chain uses TRBV5-1 and TRBJ2-1, with 7 bases matching TRBD1. J gave up 6 bases and V 4 bases, and 4 bases lay outside the gene matches. CDR3 size: 13 residues. Per germline, CDR1 SGHRS and CDR2 YFSETQ. For the CDR3, the DNA is TGCGCCAGCAGCACGGGACAGATCAATGAGCAGTTCTTC. This translates into CASSTGQINEQFF.

This chain uses TRBV2 with TRBJ2-7; D is perhaps TRBD1 (5 bases). The CDR3 is 14 residues long. Looked up from germline, CDR1 is SNHLY and CDR2 is FYNNEI. The germline V and J ends were trimmed by 1 base and 5 bases, with 12 bases remaining between them. The CDR3 DNA sequence: TGTGCCAGCAGTGAAGGACAGCTCCTGGACGAGCAGTACTTC. Encoded protein: CASSEGQLLDEQYF.

Only a few counts were recorded for this clonotype. The gene calls are TRBV25-1 and TRBJ1-6; D is unresolved. The germline gives CDR1 MGHDK, CDR2 SYGVNS. This CDR3 has 12 amino acids. Trimming removed 6 bases at V and 8 bases at J, with 8 bases between. The CDR3 DNA sequence: TGTGCCAGCAGGGACGGGGATTCACCCCTCCACTTT. Its translation: CASRDGDSPLHF.

Only a few counts were recorded for this clonotype. V and J are TRBV7-9 and TRBJ1-1; D not resolved. Per germline, CDR1 SEHNR and CDR2 FQNEAQ (reference sequence). V was clipped by 1 base and J by 5 bases, with 11 bases between them. CDR3 length: 14 amino acids. CDR3 nucleotides: TGTGCCAGCAGCTTAGAGAGGGTCCGAACTGAAGCTTTCTTT. Its translation is CASSLERVRTEAFF.

The chain uses TRBV12-3 or TRBV12-4 and TRBJ2-1, with a tentative D call TRBD1 (5 bases). Trimming removed 5 bases from V and 5 bases from J, with 19 bases in between. There are 16 residues in the CDR3. The CDR3 sequence: CASSEPQVAGNNEQFF. The CDR3 DNA is TGTGCCAGCAGTGAACCCCAGGTAGCAGGGAACAATGAGCAGTTCTTC.

This clonotype was recorded a few times. The V and J genes are TRBV5-1 and TRBJ2-3; TRBD1 or TRBD2 may be the D gene (5 bases each). This CDR3 has 16 amino acids. Germline V gene data show CDR1 as SGHRS and CDR2 as YFSETQ. Between the trimmed V and J ends, which lost 0 bases and 2 bases, there was a span of 13 bases. CDR3 bases: TGCGCCAGCAGCTTGGCCCCAAGAGGGGACACAGATACGCAGTATTTT. It is translated as CASSLAPRGDTDTQYF.